Following are 10 T cell receptor beta chains from one sample sequenced in a study of molecular identifiers for immune sequencing clone quantification. TCRdb reprocessed the PCR reads via MiXCR and lists one record per CDR3 protein. The data contain some 650,000 distinct CDR3 sequences, 20% of them seen just once; the ten biggest clones take up 0.85% to 0.9%. Sequencing used naive CD8+ T cells from blood, with Jurkat cell RNA spiked in. Stated subset: FACS-sorted CD8+CD4-CCR7+CD45RA+ naive T cells. Every receptor here comes from a human donor in good health. Some libraries in this study had Jurkat cell RNA spiked in.

The sample holds many counts of this clonotype. The CDR3: CASSYCLYEQYF. For the CDR3, the DNA is TGTGCCAGCAGCTACTGCCTCTACGAGCAGTACTTC. The V gene is TRBV7-4, the J gene TRBJ2-7; D gene ambiguous. From germline, CDR1 is SGHVT and CDR2 SQSDAQ. The germline V and J ends were trimmed by 4 bases and 3 bases, with 7 bases remaining between them. This CDR3 is 12 amino acids long.

This clonotype was counted only a few times. The chain recombines TRBV24-1 with TRBJ2-1; 8 bases align to TRBD2. The germline V gene has CDR1 KGHDR and CDR2 SFDVKD. The CDR3 loop spans 15 amino acids. J lost 4 bases, V lost 4 bases, and 5 bases had no gene match. CDR3 amino acids: CATSEATSGYNEQFF. The CDR3 coding sequence is TGTGCCACCAGTGAAGCTACTAGCGGATACAATGAGCAGTTCTTC.

This clonotype was seen ten or more times. The chain recombines TRBV5-1 with TRBJ1-1, with D possibly matching TRBD1 (6 bases). Germline-derived CDR1 and CDR2 are SGHRS and YFSETQ. The length of the CDR3 is 13 residues. Trimming stripped 7 bases from V and 2 bases from J, with 12 bases between. This chain's CDR3 is CASRGTSNTEAFF. The CDR3 nucleotides read TGCGCCAGCCGCGGGACATCCAACACTGAAGCTTTCTTT. The entire variable domain, with the rest obtained from reference TRBV5-1 and TRBJ1-1, is as follows: KAGVTQTPRYLIKTRGQQVTLSCSPISGHRSVSWYQQTPGQGLQFLFEYFSETQRNKGNFPGRFSGRQFSNSRSEMNVSTLELGDSALYLCASRGTSNTEAFFGQGTRLTVV.

This clonotype appeared many times. This rearrangement joins TRBV30 to TRBJ1-1, with D unresolved. CDR3 length: 12 amino acids. CDR1 GTSNPN and CDR2 SVGIG come from the germline V gene (reference sequence). V gave up 3 bases and J gave up 7 bases, with 12 bases separating them. CDR3 sequence: CAWRISQHEAFF. CDR3 nucleotide sequence: TGTGCCTGGAGAATCTCACAACATGAAGCTTTCTTT.

This clonotype was recorded at least ten times. The chain couples TRBV6-2 or TRBV6-3 to TRBJ1-5; D possibly corresponds to TRBD1 (6 bases). The CDR3 covers 14 residues. V was trimmed by 0 bases and J by 6 bases, leaving 9 bases between them. CDR1 MNHEY and CDR2 SVGEGT come from the germline V gene. Here the CDR3 reads CASSYSGGSQPQHF. CDR3 bases: TGTGCCAGCAGTTACTCTGGGGGCTCTCAGCCCCAGCATTTT.

This clonotype was recorded many times. The chain is built from TRBV28 and TRBJ1-1; D is possibly TRBD1 (5 bases). V lost 3 bases to trimming and J lost 4 bases, with 12 bases between them. There are 14 residues in the CDR3. Germline V gene data show CDR1 as MDHEN and CDR2 as SYDVKM. The CDR3 nucleotides are TGTGCCAGCAGTTTGGCGACAGTAGGCACTGAAGCTTTCTTT. Protein product: CASSLATVGTEAFF.

This clonotype appeared many times. The genes are TRBV5-8 and TRBJ1-2; 9 nucleotides align to TRBD1. V shed 9 bases, J shed 7 bases, and the junction held 4 bases outside the gene matches. The CDR3 consists of 11 residues. CDR1 is SGHTS, CDR2 YDEGEE, per germline. This CDR3 is CATTGGTGYTF. The CDR3 DNA reads as TGTGCCACAACAGGGGGCACTGGCTACACCTTC.

About this clonotype: A clone one base away is much larger, so this may be a read error. The V and J genes are TRBV6-5 and TRBJ1-1; D ambiguous. The CDR3 runs 13 residues. CDR1 and CDR2 from the germline V gene are MNHEY and SVGAGI. In DNA form, the CDR3 reads TGTGCCAGCAGGCCGGTCTCGAACGCTGAAGCTTTCTTT. This sequence encodes CASRPVSNAEAFF.

This clonotype was seen at least ten times. The chain joins TRBV19 to TRBJ2-1, with TRBD2 matching over 8 bases. V trimming: 8 bases; J trimming: 4 bases; junction bases outside the gene matches: 13. This CDR3 is built from 16 residues. Germline assignment: CDR1 LNHDA and CDR2 SQIVND (reference sequence). CDR3 in amino acids: CASSPPGGAWYNEQFF. In DNA, the CDR3 is TGTGCCAGTTCGCCGCCCGGGGGGGCTTGGTACAATGAGCAGTTCTTC.

Many counts were recorded for this clonotype. The chain carries TRBV6-1 and TRBJ2-7; D is unresolved. This CDR3 is 14 amino acids long. The V end was cut by 6 bases, the J end by 0 bases, with 12 bases between. Germline V CDR1 and CDR2: MNHNS, SASEGT. CDR3 protein: CASSPMDGSYEQYF. CDR3 DNA: TGTGCCAGCAGCCCCATGGACGGCTCCTACGAGCAGTACTTC.